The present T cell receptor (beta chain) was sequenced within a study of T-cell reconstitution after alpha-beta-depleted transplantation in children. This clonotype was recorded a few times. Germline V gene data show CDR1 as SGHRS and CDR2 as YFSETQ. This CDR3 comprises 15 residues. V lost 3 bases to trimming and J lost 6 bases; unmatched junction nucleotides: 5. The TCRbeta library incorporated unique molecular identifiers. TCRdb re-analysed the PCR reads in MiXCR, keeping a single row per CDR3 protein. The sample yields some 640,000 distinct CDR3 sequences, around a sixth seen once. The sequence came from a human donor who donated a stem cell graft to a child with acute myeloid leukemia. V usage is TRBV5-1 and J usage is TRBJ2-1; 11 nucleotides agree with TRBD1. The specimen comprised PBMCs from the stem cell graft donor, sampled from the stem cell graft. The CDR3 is CASSWDRGSRNEQFF. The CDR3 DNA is TGCGCCAGCAGCTGGGACAGGGGGAGCCGCAATGAGCAGTTCTTC.